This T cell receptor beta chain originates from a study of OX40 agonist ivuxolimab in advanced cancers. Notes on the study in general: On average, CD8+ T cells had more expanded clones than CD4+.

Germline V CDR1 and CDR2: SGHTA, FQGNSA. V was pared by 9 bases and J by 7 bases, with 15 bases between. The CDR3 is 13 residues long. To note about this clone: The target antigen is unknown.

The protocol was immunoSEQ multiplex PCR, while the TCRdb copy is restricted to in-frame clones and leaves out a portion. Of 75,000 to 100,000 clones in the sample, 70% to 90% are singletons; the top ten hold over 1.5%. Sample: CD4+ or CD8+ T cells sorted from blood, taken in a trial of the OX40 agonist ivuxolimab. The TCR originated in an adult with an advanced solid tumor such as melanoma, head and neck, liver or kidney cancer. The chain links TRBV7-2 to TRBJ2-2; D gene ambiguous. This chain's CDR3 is CASTPARLGELFF. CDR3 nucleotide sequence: TGTGCCAGTACACCGGCGAGGCTCGGGGAGCTGTTTTTT.